Shown below are 9 T cell receptor beta chains from a single sample sequenced in a study of blood T cell repertoires in COVID-19. Profiling relied on immunoSEQ multiplex PCR, and the TCRdb table lists in-frame clones only, not all of them. The sample lists around 170,000 clones, 74% occurring once. What was sequenced was peripheral blood. Receptors originate from a woman at least 80 years old with acute or convalescent COVID-19.

This sequence joins TRBV30 and TRBJ2-1, with 15 bases lining up with TRBD2. The CDR3 extends over 17 amino acids. Germline-derived CDR1 and CDR2 are GTSNPN and SVGIG (reference sequence). The CDR3 protein is CACFRTSGRAGGNEQFF. Written as DNA, the CDR3 is TGTGCTTGCTTCAGGACTAGCGGGAGGGCCGGGGGGAATGAGCAGTTCTTC.

The CDR3 DNA follows: TGTGCCATCAGTGAGTCGAGACAGGCGAACATTCAGTACTTC. This translates into CAISESRQANIQYF. The rearrangement links TRBV10-3 to TRBJ2-4, with D perhaps TRBD1 (6 bases). Germline CDR1 reads ENHRY; CDR2 reads SYGVKD. This CDR3 region has 14 residues. V was trimmed by 0 bases and J by 7 bases, leaving 10 bases between them.

This sequence joins TRBV19 and TRBJ2-6, with 11 positions matching TRBD2. Germline CDR1 and CDR2: LNHDA and SQIVND (reference sequence). The CDR3 extends over 17 amino acids. With 3 bases clipped from V and 3 bases from J, the junction kept 4 bases outside the gene matches. The CDR3 DNA follows: TGTGCCAGTAGTATGATGGGACTAGCGGTTGGGGCCAACGTCCTGACTTTC. Translated, it gives CASSMMGLAVGANVLTF.

The V gene is TRBV4-2, the J gene TRBJ2-3, with TRBD1 identical over 8 bases. Per germline, CDR1 LGHNA and CDR2 YNFKEQ. The CDR3 consists of 17 residues. J gave up 1 base and V 0 bases, and 6 bases lay outside the gene matches. The CDR3 region has the DNA TGTGCCAGCAGCCAAGATCGGCAGGGACAGGGCACAGATACGCAGTATTTT. Translated, it gives CASSQDRQGQGTDTQYF.

This sequence joins TRBV5-5 and TRBJ2-3, with TRBD1 identical over 8 bases. The CDR3 sequence is 15 residues long. Germline trimming cut 4 bases from V and 2 bases from J; bases unmatched to any gene: 6. Germline V CDR1 and CDR2: SGHKS, YYEKEE (reference sequence). The CDR3 loop is CASSRTGGNTDTQYF. The CDR3 bases are TGTGCCAGCAGCCGTACAGGGGGTAACACAGATACGCAGTATTTT.

This clone was seen just once. The chain combines TRBV5-6 with TRBJ1-4; 10 positions match TRBD1. This CDR3 comprises 17 residues. Trimming removed 4 bases from V and 8 bases from J; junction bases left unmatched: 14. The germline CDR1 and CDR2 sequences are SGHDT and YYEEEE. The CDR3 coding sequence is TGTGCCAGCAGCGCGTTCCAATGGACAGGGGGTGTCGAAAAACTGTTTTTT. It translates to CASSAFQWTGGVEKLFF.

J is TRBJ2-1 and V is TRBV14; 9 bases line up with TRBD2. From germline, CDR1 is SGHDN and CDR2 FVKESK. The V and J ends lost 4 bases and 8 bases, in that order; junction bases with no gene match: 9. The CDR3 runs to 15 residues. CDR3 bases: TGTGCCAGCAGCCCGATAGCGGGAGTCCCGGATGAGCAGTTCTTC. Translated: CASSPIAGVPDEQFF.

The chain combines TRBV23-1 with TRBJ1-4, with TRBD1 matching over 7 bases. TRBV23-1 is designated an ORF whose function remains uncertain. This CDR3 region has 16 residues. The junction had 15 bases not matched to a gene; V was cut back by 4 bases and J by 10 bases. The chain's CDR3 is CASSRPFGDRWGKLFF. The CDR3 DNA is TGCGCCAGCAGTCGACCGTTCGGGGACAGATGGGGAAAACTGTTTTTT.

In the case of this clone: Other DNA variants within this sample encode the same CDR3. The V call is TRBV20-1, the J call TRBJ1-5, with D hard to call. CDR1 and CDR2 (germline): DFQATT, SNEGSKA (reference sequence). This CDR3 region has 13 residues. The germline V and J ends were trimmed by 3 bases and 4 bases, with 10 bases remaining between them. This CDR3 reads CSASGQFNQPQHF. The DNA of the CDR3 is TGCAGTGCTAGTGGTCAGTTTAATCAGCCCCAGCATTTT.